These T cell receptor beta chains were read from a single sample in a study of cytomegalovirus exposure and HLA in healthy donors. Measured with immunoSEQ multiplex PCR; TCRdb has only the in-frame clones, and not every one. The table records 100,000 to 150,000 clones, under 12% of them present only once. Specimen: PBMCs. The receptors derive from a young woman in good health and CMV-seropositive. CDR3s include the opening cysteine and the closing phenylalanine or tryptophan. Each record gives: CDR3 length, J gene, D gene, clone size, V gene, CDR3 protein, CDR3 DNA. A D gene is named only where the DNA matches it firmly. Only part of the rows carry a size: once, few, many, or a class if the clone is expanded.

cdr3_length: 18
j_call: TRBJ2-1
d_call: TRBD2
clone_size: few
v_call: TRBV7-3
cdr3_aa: CASSLLPPLAGQYNEQFF
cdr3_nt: TGTGCCAGCAGCTTACTCCCCCCACTAGCGGGCCAGTACAATGAGCAGTTCTTC

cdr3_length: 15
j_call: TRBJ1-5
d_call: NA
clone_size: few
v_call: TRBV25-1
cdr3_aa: CASSKTGTPNQPQHF
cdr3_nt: TGTGCCAGCAGTAAAACCGGGACACCGAATCAGCCCCAGCATTTT

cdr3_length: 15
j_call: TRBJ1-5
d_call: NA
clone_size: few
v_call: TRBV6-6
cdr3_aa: CASSVKRINSQPQHF
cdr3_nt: TGTGCCAGCAGCGTTAAAAGAATCAATAGTCAGCCCCAGCATTTT

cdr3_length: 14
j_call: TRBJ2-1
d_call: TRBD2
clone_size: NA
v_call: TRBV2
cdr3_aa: CASTGLGTINEQFF
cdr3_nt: TGTGCCAGCACCGGGTTAGGGACTATCAATGAGCAGTTCTTC

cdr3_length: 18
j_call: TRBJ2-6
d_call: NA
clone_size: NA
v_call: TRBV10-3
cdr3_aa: CAISESLLTGSGANVLTF
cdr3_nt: TGTGCCATCAGTGAGAGCCTACTAACAGGGTCTGGGGCCAACGTCCTGACTTTC

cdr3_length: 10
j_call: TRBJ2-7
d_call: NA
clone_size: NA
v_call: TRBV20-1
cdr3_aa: CSAGAYEQYF
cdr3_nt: TGCAGTGCAGGGGCCTACGAGCAGTACTTC

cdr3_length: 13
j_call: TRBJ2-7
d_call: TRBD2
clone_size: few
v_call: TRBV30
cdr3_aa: CAWARDYSYEQYF
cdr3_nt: TGTGCCTGGGCCCGGGACTACTCCTACGAGCAGTACTTC

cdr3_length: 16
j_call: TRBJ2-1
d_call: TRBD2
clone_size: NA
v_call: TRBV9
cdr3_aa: CASSVELAGGYNEQFF
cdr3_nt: TGTGCCAGCAGCGTAGAATTAGCGGGAGGTTACAATGAGCAGTTCTTC

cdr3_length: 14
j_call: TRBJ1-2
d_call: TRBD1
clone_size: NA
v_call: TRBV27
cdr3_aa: CASRFTGGQYGYTF
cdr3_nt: TGTGCCAGTCGCTTTACAGGGGGTCAATATGGCTACACCTTC

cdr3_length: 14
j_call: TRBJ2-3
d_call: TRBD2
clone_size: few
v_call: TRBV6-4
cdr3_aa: CASSASGSTDTQYF
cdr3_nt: TGTGCCAGCAGTGCTAGCGGTAGCACAGATACGCAGTATTTT

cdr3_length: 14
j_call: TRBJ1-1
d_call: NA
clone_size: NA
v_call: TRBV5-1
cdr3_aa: CASSLEQRNTEAFF
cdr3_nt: TGCGCCAGCAGCTTAGAACAGAGGAACACTGAAGCTTTCTTT

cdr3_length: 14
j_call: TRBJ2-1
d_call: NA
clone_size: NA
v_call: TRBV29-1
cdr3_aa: CSVEDFNRPNEQFF
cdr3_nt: TGCAGCGTTGAAGATTTCAACAGGCCCAATGAGCAGTTCTTC

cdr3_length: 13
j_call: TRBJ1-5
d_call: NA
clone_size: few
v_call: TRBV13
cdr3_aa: CASSVGRGQPQHF
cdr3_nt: TGTGCCAGCAGCGTCGGCCGGGGTCAGCCCCAGCATTTT

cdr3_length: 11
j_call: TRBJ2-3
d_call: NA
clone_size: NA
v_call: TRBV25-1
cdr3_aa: CASSRTDKQYF
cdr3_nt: TGTGCCAGCTCGAGAACAGATAAGCAGTATTTT

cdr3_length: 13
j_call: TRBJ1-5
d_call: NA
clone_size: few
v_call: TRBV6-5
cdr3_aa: CASRPRGAQPQHF
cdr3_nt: TGTGCCAGCAGGCCCCGGGGGGCCCAGCCCCAGCATTTT

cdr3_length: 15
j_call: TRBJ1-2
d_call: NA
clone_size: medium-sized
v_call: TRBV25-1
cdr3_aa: CASSEVEGAGYGYTF
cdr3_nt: TGTGCCAGCAGTGAAGTGGAAGGGGCCGGCTATGGCTACACCTTC

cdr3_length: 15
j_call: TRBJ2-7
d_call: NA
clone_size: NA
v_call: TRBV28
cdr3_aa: CASSIPEAGRYEQYF
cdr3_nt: TGTGCCAGCAGCATCCCTGAGGCGGGGCGGTACGAGCAGTACTTC

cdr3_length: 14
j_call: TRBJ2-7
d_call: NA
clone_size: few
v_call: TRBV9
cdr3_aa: CASSLIGGGNEQYF
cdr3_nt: TGTGCCAGCAGCCTTATCGGGGGAGGAAACGAGCAGTACTTC

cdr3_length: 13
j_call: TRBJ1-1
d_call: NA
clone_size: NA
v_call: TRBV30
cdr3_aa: CAWSGRMNTEAFF
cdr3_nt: TGTGCCTGGAGTGGCAGGATGAACACTGAAGCTTTCTTT

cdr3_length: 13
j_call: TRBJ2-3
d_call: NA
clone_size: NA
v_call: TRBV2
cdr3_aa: CASSAGRLDTQYF
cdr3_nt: TGTGCCAGCAGTGCCGGGAGATTAGATACGCAGTATTTT

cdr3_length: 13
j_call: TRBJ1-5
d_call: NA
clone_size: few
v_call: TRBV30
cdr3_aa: CAWSTGKNQPQHF
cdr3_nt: TGTGCCTGGAGTACAGGGAAGAATCAGCCCCAGCATTTT

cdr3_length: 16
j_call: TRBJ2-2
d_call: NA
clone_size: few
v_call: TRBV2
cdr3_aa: CASSEVGGRTTGELFF
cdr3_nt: TGTGCCAGCAGTGAAGTCGGTGGGAGGACCACCGGGGAGCTGTTTTTT

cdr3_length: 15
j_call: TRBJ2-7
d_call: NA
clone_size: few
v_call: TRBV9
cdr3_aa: CASSVEAGWVYEQYF
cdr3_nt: TGTGCCAGCAGCGTAGAGGCAGGGTGGGTCTACGAGCAGTACTTC

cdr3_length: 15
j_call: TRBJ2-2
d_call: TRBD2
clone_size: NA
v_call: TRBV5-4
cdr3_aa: CASTRGLANTGELFF
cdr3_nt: TGTGCCAGCACCAGGGGACTAGCCAACACCGGGGAGCTGTTTTTT

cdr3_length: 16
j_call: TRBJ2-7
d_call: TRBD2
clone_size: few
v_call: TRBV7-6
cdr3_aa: CASSQTAVAGLDEQYF
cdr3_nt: TGTGCCAGCAGCCAAACCGCGGTAGCGGGACTCGACGAGCAGTACTTC

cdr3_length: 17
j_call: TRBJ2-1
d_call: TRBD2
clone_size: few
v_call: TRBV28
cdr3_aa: CASNIGTSGAGYNEQFF
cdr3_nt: TGTGCCAGCAACATCGGGACTAGCGGGGCGGGGTACAATGAGCAGTTCTTC